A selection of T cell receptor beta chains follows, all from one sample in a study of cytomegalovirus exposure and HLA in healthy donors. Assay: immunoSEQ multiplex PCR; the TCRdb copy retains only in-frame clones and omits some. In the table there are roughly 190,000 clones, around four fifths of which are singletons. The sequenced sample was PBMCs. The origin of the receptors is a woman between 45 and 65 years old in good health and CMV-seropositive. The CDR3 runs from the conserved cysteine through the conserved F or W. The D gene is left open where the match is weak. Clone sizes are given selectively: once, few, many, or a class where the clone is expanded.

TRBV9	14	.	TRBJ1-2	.	TGTGCCAGCAGCGTAACTCCCCTGAACTATGGCTACACCTTC	CASSVTPLNYGYTF
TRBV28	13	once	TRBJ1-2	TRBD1	TGTGCCAGCAGTTACCGAACAGGGGGTGGCTACACCTTC	CASSYRTGGGYTF
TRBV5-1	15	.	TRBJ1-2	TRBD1	TGCGCCAGCAGTTCACACAGGGGACGGAACTATGGCTACACCTTC	CASSSHRGRNYGYTF
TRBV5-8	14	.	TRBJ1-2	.	TGTGCCAGCAGCTTGGGGACAGATAACTATGGCTACACCTTC	CASSLGTDNYGYTF
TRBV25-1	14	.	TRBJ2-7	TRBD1	TGTGCCAGCAGCGGTGGGACAGGGGGGCACGAGCAGTACTTC	CASSGGTGGHEQYF
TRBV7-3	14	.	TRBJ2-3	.	TGTGCCAGCAGCCCGGGATACACCACAGATACGCAGTATTTT	CASSPGYTTDTQYF
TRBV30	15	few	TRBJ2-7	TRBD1	TGTGCCTGCCGAGTTCGGGACAGGGGGTCCTACGAGCAGTACTTC	CACRVRDRGSYEQYF
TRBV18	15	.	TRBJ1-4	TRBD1	TGTGCCAGCTCACCACCGAGGGACAGGAATGAAAAACTGTTTTTT	CASSPPRDRNEKLFF
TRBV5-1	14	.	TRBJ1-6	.	TGCGCCAGCAGCTTTTACAGGGAAAATTCACCCCTCCACTTT	CASSFYRENSPLHF
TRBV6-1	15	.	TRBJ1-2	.	TGTGCCAGCAGTGGCGGCCAGGGGAAAGCTCGAGGCTACACCTTC	CASSGGQGKARGYTF
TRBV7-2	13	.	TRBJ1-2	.	TGTGCCAGCTCAGCTAATCAAGCAGGGGGCTACACCTTC	CASSANQAGGYTF
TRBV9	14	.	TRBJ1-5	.	TGTGCCGGAGGGAACTTTTATAGCAATCAGCCCCAGCATTTT	CAGGNFYSNQPQHF
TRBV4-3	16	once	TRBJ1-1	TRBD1	TGCGCCAGCAGCCATAGACGAGGACAGGGGGGCACTGAAGCTTTCTTT	CASSHRRGQGGTEAFF
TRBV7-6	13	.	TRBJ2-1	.	TGTGCCAGCAGCTTGTCTAACTACAATGAGCAGTTCTTC	CASSLSNYNEQFF
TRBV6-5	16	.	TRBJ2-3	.	TGTGCCAGCAGTTACCGGCTAGCGATGGCCGGAGGGGCGCAGTATTTT	CASSYRLAMAGGAQYF
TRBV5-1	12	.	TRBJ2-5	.	TGCGCCAGCAGCTTCGGCCAAGAGACCCAGTACTTC	CASSFGQETQYF
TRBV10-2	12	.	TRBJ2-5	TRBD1	TGCGCCAGCAGTGCAGGGGGAGAGACCCAGTACTTC	CASSAGGETQYF
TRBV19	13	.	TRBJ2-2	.	TGTGCCAGTAGTATAGACGGTACCGGGGAGCTGTTTTTT	CASSIDGTGELFF
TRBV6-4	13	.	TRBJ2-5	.	TGTGCCAGCAGTCGAGAGGAGGGGGAGACCCAGTACTTC	CASSREEGETQYF
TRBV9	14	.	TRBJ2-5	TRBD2	TGTGCCAGCAGCGGTAGCGGGGGGTATGAGACCCAGTACTTC	CASSGSGGYETQYF
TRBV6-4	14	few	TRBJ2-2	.	TGTGCCAGCAGTGACGGACTGAACACCGGGGAGCTGTTTTTT	CASSDGLNTGELFF
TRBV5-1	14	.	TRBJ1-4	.	TGCGCCAGCAGCTTGGGGTCAGCTAATGAAAAACTGTTTTTT	CASSLGSANEKLFF
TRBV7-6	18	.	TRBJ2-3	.	TGTGCCAGCACCCGAGGGGCAGGGACTCCCGCGAACACAGATACGCAGTATTTT	CASTRGAGTPANTDTQYF
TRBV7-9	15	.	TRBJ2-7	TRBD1	TGTGCCAGCAGCCCAGTTGACAGGGGATCCTACGAGCAGTACTTC	CASSPVDRGSYEQYF
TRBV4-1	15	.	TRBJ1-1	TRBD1	TGCGCCAGCAGACAGCATGACAGGGGGAACACTGAAGCTTTCTTT	CASRQHDRGNTEAFF
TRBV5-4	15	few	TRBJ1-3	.	TGTGCCAGCAGCTTGGTGGGGGGTTCTGGAAACACCATATATTTT	CASSLVGGSGNTIYF